The source of this T cell receptor (beta chain) is a study of T cells in Graves' hyperthyroidism and ophthalmopathy. For the study at large: Peripheral blood was taken when the disease was first diagnosed, before any treatment began. Notes on the study in general: Prediction of ophthalmopathy progression came a median around 6 months pre-onset.

With regard to this clonotype: Its target is not known.

It was RNA transcripts that yielded the amplified TCR beta CDR3 regions. The TCR CDR3 first-round RT-PCR relied on the HTBI primer set. TCRdb redid the calling of the multiplex PCR reads with MiXCR, one entry per CDR3 protein. The data contain fewer than 350,000 distinct CDR3 sequences, around a sixth of them singletons. Any patient presenting with uncontrolled infection, other autoimmune disease, pregnancy or lactation was left out. The authors obtained PBMCs from 9 to 10 ml of fresh peripheral blood. Sequencing was done on a sample of blood. The receptor was derived from a woman between 45 and 60 years old with Graves' hyperthyroidism.

CDR3 in amino acids: CASTRQDANTGELFF. In nucleotides, the CDR3 is TGTGCCAGCACTCGACAGGACGCGAACACCGGGGAGCTGTTTTTT. This chain connects TRBV6-1 to TRBJ2-2; TRBD1 is a possible D gene (6 bases). V dropped 7 bases and J dropped 0 bases, with 12 bases sitting between them. Germline CDR1 MNHNS, CDR2 SASEGT. CDR3 size: 15 residues.